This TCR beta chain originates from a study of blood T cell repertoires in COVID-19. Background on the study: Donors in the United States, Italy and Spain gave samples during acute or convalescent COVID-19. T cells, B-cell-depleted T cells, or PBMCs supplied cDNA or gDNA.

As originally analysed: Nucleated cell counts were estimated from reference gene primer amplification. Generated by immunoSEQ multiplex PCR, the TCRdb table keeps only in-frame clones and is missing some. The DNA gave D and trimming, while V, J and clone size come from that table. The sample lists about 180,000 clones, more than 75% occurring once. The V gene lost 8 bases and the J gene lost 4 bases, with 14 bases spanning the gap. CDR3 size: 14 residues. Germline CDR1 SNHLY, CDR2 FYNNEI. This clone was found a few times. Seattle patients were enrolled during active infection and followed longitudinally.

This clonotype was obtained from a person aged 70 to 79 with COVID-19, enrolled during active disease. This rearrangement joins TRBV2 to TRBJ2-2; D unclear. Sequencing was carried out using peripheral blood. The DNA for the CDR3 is TGTGCCAGCCGAGAGGATCTTGGCACCGGGGAGCTGTTTTTT. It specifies CASREDLGTGELFF.